Below, 27 T cell receptor beta chains from the same sample are listed, as sequenced in a study of blood T cell repertoires in COVID-19. This table comes from immunoSEQ multiplex PCR, and its TCRdb copy is limited to in-frame clones, with some not included. Here the sample spans 140,000 to 150,000 clones, roughly 75% being singletons. The source material was PBMCs or T cells enriched from blood (not recorded which). The receptors derive from a woman aged 50 to 60 who had recovered from COVID-19.

The chain combines TRBV29-1 with TRBJ1-2; 7 positions match TRBD1. The junction had 8 bases not matched to a gene; V was cut back by 3 bases and J by 4 bases. The CDR3 totals 14 residues. Germline lookup yields CDR1 SQVTM and CDR2 ANQGSEA. DNA of the CDR3: TGCAGCGTTGACCCGACAGGGAGACTCTATGGCTACACCTTC. Protein product: CSVDPTGRLYGYTF.

The chain uses TRBV28 and TRBJ1-6; the D gene is possibly TRBD1 (5 bases). The length of the CDR3 is 14 residues. Trimming left V 2 bases short and J 10 bases short, with 12 bases between. Per germline, CDR1 MDHEN and CDR2 SYDVKM. CDR3 residues: CASSLGGVKSPLHF. The CDR3 nucleotides read TGTGCCAGCAGTTTAGGGGGGGTAAAATCACCCCTCCACTTT.

In its sample, this clone was seen once. The chain combines TRBV27 with TRBJ2-7, with TRBD2 matching 11 bases. The trim removed 5 bases at V and 0 bases at J, leaving 9 bases unmatched. Germline lookup yields CDR1 MNHEY and CDR2 SMNVEV (reference sequence). This CDR3 has 17 amino acids. The CDR3 loop reads CASSVKAGTSGSYEQYF. The CDR3, as DNA: TGTGCCAGCAGTGTTAAGGCCGGGACTAGCGGCTCCTACGAGCAGTACTTC.

This clone was recorded a few times. The rearrangement joins TRBV30 to TRBJ2-3; a possible D gene is TRBD1 (5 bases). The V end was cut by 2 bases, the J end by 5 bases, with 17 bases between. The length of the CDR3 is 15 residues. CDR1 and CDR2 from the germline V gene are GTSNPN and SVGIG (reference sequence). The CDR3: CAWSPPTDGGDTQYF. The CDR3 nucleotides read TGTGCCTGGAGTCCCCCGACAGACGGCGGAGATACGCAGTATTTT.

The chain employs TRBV2 and TRBJ2-3; 9 bases line up with TRBD1. CDR1 SNHLY and CDR2 FYNNEI come from the germline V gene. This CDR3 region has 15 residues. The V segment lost 6 bases and the J segment 3 bases; nucleotides outside the gene matches: 7. The CDR3 here is CASRYDRGGTDTQYF. The DNA for the CDR3 is TGTGCCAGCAGATATGACAGGGGGGGTACAGATACGCAGTATTTT.

This clone has a handful of counts. The chain links TRBV12-3 or TRBV12-4 to TRBJ1-4; 7 nucleotides agree with TRBD1. This CDR3 spans 12 amino acids. V shed 5 bases, J shed 7 bases, and the junction held 1 base outside the gene matches. The CDR3 DNA follows: TGTGCCAGCAGTGACAGGGTTGAAAAACTGTTTTTT. Its translation is CASSDRVEKLFF.

The chain combines TRBV29-1 with TRBJ1-4, with D hard to call. Trimming cost V 2 bases and J 3 bases, with 7 bases left between them. The CDR3 length is 13 residues. Germline assignment: CDR1 SQVTM and CDR2 ANQGSEA. This CDR3 is CSVEYSSNEKLFF. The CDR3 coding sequence is TGCAGCGTTGAATACTCCTCTAATGAAAAACTGTTTTTT. The full variable domain, with the rest looked up from reference TRBV29-1 and TRBJ1-4, is SAVISQKPSRDICQRGTSLTIQCQVDSQVTMMFWYRQQPGQSLTLIATANQGSEATYESGFVIDKFPISRPNLTFSTLTVSNMSPEDSSIYLCSVEYSSNEKLFFGSGTQLSVL.

The V gene is TRBV11-2, the J gene TRBJ1-2; D remains unclear. CDR1 and CDR2 (germline): SGHAT, FQNNGV. This CDR3 comprises 12 residues. V lost 6 bases to trimming and J lost 4 bases, with 9 bases between them. This chain's CDR3 is CASSVGAYGYTF. The DNA for the CDR3 is TGTGCCAGCAGTGTAGGAGCCTATGGCTACACCTTC.

This clone was recorded a few times. The chain joins TRBV3-1 (or the pseudogene TRBV3-2) to TRBJ1-6, with D perhaps matching TRBD1 (6 bases). Germline CDR1 and CDR2: LGHDT and YNNKEL (reference sequence). The V gene lost 4 bases and the J gene lost 9 bases, with 16 bases spanning the gap. This CDR3 has 15 amino acids. The CDR3 protein is CASSPRQGWASPLHF. CDR3 in DNA: TGTGCCAGCAGCCCCAGGCAGGGGTGGGCTTCACCCCTCCACTTT.

The gene calls are TRBV3-1 (or the pseudogene TRBV3-2) and TRBJ1-1; maybe TRBD1 (6 bases). CDR1 is LGHDT and CDR2 is YNNKEL in the germline V gene (reference sequence). The CDR3 sequence is 14 residues long. V was cut by 4 bases and J by 1 base, with 10 bases left in between. The CDR3 region is CASSPQGTNTEAFF. CDR3 bases: TGTGCCAGCAGCCCACAGGGTACGAACACTGAAGCTTTCTTT.

This chain joins TRBV28 and TRBJ2-5; unclear D gene. The V end was cut by 5 bases, the J end by 5 bases, with 9 bases between. This CDR3 contains 12 residues. Germline lookup yields CDR1 MDHEN and CDR2 SYDVKM. The CDR3 region is CASSPVFETQYF. The CDR3 nucleotides are TGTGCCAGCAGTCCCGTTTTTGAGACCCAGTACTTC.

V gene TRBV27 combines with J gene TRBJ1-5; D is undetermined. Trimming shortened V by 6 bases and J by 3 bases, and 12 bases separated the two germline ends. Per germline, CDR1 MNHEY and CDR2 SMNVEV (reference sequence). The CDR3 spans 14 residues. The CDR3 DNA sequence: TGTGCCAGCAGGTTAAGCGTCCTCAATCAGCCCCAGCATTTT. This sequence encodes CASRLSVLNQPQHF.

The V call is TRBV29-1, the J call TRBJ2-3; D remains ambiguous. Between the trimmed V and J ends, which lost 7 bases and 2 bases, there was a span of 13 bases. Germline values: CDR1 SQVTM, CDR2 ANQGSEA. This CDR3 spans 13 amino acids. CDR3 nucleotide sequence: TGCAGCGCCTCGAGCAGCGTCACAGATACGCAGTATTTT. It codes for CSASSSVTDTQYF.

The J gene is TRBJ1-3, the V gene TRBV11-2, with D uncertain. With 3 bases removed from V and 3 bases from J, the gap between germline ends came to 9 bases. Germline V lookup: CDR1 SGHAT, CDR2 FQNNGV. The CDR3 loop spans 14 amino acids. CDR3 sequence reads: CASSFDGIGNTIYF. In nucleotides, the CDR3 is TGTGCCAGCAGCTTTGACGGGATTGGAAACACCATATATTTT.

The chain links TRBV3-1 (or the pseudogene TRBV3-2) to TRBJ1-3; unclear D gene. The CDR3 has 13 residues. The V gene lost 4 bases and the J gene lost 0 bases, with 4 bases spanning the gap. Per germline, CDR1 LGHDT and CDR2 YNNKEL (reference sequence). The chain's CDR3 is CASSPSSGNTIYF. DNA of the CDR3: TGTGCCAGCAGCCCTTCCTCTGGAAACACCATATATTTT.

This clone was detected only once. The chain carries TRBV27 and TRBJ2-7; D unresolved. Germline CDR1 reads MNHEY; CDR2 reads SMNVEV (reference sequence). V lost 0 bases and J 2 bases, leaving 14 bases between the germline ends. CDR3 length: 16 residues. The CDR3 reads CASSLSIRSPTYEQYF. In DNA form, the CDR3 reads TGTGCCAGCAGTTTATCGATACGGTCTCCTACCTACGAGCAGTACTTC.

V usage is TRBV6-2 or TRBV6-3 and J usage is TRBJ2-3; no definite D call. CDR1 and CDR2 (germline): MNHEY, SVGEGT. This CDR3 region has 13 residues. Trimming pared 3 bases from V and 1 base from J, leaving 5 bases between. The CDR3 DNA is TGTGCCAGCAGTTATCGGGGCACAGATACGCAGTATTTT. It codes for CASSYRGTDTQYF.

The gene calls are TRBV7-2 and TRBJ1-1; 7 bases agree with TRBD1. This CDR3 has 14 amino acids. Germline trimming cut 5 bases from V and 1 base from J; bases unmatched to any gene: 4. Per the germline V gene, CDR1 is SGHTA and CDR2 is FQGNSA. The CDR3 coding sequence is TGTGCCAGCAGCCGGGACAGAGAGAACACTGAAGCTTTCTTT. As protein: CASSRDRENTEAFF.

This clone was observed a handful of times. The V and J genes are TRBV7-2 and TRBJ1-2; D is unresolved. Trimming pared 2 bases from V and 2 bases from J, leaving 6 bases between. CDR3 size: 13 residues. CDR1 and CDR2 from the germline V gene are SGHTA and FQGNSA. CDR3 sequence (DNA): TGTGCCAGCAGCTTATCCCCAAACTATGGCTACACCTTC. Translation gives CASSLSPNYGYTF. The variable domain in full, with the rest retrieved from reference TRBV7-2 and TRBJ1-2, is GAGVSQSPSNKVTEKGKDVELRCDPISGHTALYWYRQSLGQGLEFLIYFQGNSAPDKSGLPSDRFSAERTGGSVSTLTIQRTQQEDSAVYLCASSLSPNYGYTFGSGTRLTVV.

This chain uses TRBV15 with TRBJ1-1, with D possibly matching TRBD1 (5 bases). V gave up 3 bases and J gave up 2 bases, with 10 bases separating them. The CDR3 contains 14 residues. Germline V gene data show CDR1 as LNHNV and CDR2 as YYDKDF (reference sequence). DNA of the CDR3: TGTGCCACCAGCAGGTCACAGGAAAACACTGAAGCTTTCTTT. It specifies CATSRSQENTEAFF. The full variable domain, its missing parts supplied by reference TRBV15 and TRBJ1-1, is DAMVIQNPRYQVTQFGKPVTLSCSQTLNHNVMYWYQQKSSQAPKLLFHYYDKDFNNEADTPDNFQSRRPNTSFCFLDIRSPGLGDTAMYLCATSRSQENTEAFFGQGTRLTVV.

The genes are TRBV4-1 and TRBJ1-4, with unresolved D. Germline CDR1 MGHRA, CDR2 YSYEKL. With 3 bases removed from V and 6 bases from J, the gap between germline ends came to 14 bases. CDR3 length: 15 residues. The DNA of the CDR3 is TGCGCCAGCAGCCAGGAAAGGAATCGGGATGAAAAACTGTTTTTT. Encoded protein: CASSQERNRDEKLFF.

The chain combines TRBV28 with TRBJ2-1; D is perhaps TRBD2 (6 bases). The germline CDR1 and CDR2 sequences are MDHEN and SYDVKM. Trimming stripped 6 bases from V and 8 bases from J, with 20 bases between. This CDR3 is built from 15 residues. The CDR3 spells CASSTTRSGFDEQFF. CDR3 nucleotide sequence: TGTGCCAGCAGCACGACTAGGTCTGGCTTCGATGAGCAGTTCTTC.

The chain couples TRBV5-1 to TRBJ2-1; D is perhaps TRBD2 (5 bases). In germline, CDR1 is SGHRS, CDR2 YFSETQ. Trimming took 3 bases from V and 7 from J, leaving 17 bases between them. This CDR3 has 15 amino acids. Written as DNA, the CDR3 is TGCGCCAGCAGCTCTGCCGGGAACACCCTAAATGAGCAGTTCTTC. Protein sequence: CASSSAGNTLNEQFF.

This chain joins TRBV5-1 and TRBJ2-2; 10 nucleotides agree with TRBD1. This CDR3 contains 16 residues. Germline CDR1 SGHRS, CDR2 YFSETQ. V shed 0 bases and J 6 bases; nucleotides not matched to a gene: 5. This CDR3 reads CASSLAVTGGSGELFF. The CDR3 DNA sequence: TGCGCCAGCAGCTTGGCCGTGACAGGGGGCTCCGGGGAGCTGTTTTTT.

CDR3 loop: CAIRPGQGMDTGELFF. The CDR3 DNA reads as TGTGCCATCAGACCCGGACAGGGGATGGACACCGGGGAGCTGTTTTTT. V and J are TRBV10-3 and TRBJ2-2, with TRBD1 identical over 9 bases. The V gene end was trimmed by 6 bases and the J gene end by 3 bases; junction bases not matched to a gene: 8. Germline assignment: CDR1 ENHRY and CDR2 SYGVKD. The CDR3 has 16 amino acids.

The CDR3 reads CASSSGQVAKVTEAFF. The CDR3 nucleotides read TGTGCCAGCAGCTCCGGACAGGTCGCGAAGGTTACTGAAGCTTTCTTT. The chain employs TRBV7-6 and TRBJ1-1; 7 bases fit TRBD1. Germline CDR1 SGHVS, CDR2 FNYEAQ. The CDR3 contains 16 residues. With 4 bases clipped from V and 5 bases from J, the junction kept 13 bases outside the gene matches.

This clone was recorded at least ten times. The CDR3 DNA reads TGTGCCAGCAGCTCCCTTGCGGTGGACAATGAGCAGTTCTTC. It encodes CASSSLAVDNEQFF. This chain joins TRBV5-4 and TRBJ2-1; D gene unclear. Germline V gene sequence: CDR1 SGHNT, CDR2 YYREEE (reference sequence). V was clipped by 3 bases and J by 5 bases, with 12 bases between them. The CDR3 extends over 14 amino acids.